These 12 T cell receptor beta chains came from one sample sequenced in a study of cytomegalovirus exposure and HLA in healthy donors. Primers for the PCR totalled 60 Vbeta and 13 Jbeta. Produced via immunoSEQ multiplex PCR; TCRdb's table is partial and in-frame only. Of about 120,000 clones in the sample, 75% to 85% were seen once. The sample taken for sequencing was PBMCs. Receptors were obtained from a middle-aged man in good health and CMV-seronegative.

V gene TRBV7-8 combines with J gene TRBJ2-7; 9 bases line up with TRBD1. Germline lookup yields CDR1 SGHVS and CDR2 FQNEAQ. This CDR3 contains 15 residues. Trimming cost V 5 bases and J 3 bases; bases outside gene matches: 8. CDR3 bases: TGTGCCAGCAGCAGCAAACAGGGGGCGGTCTACGAGCAGTACTTC. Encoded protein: CASSSKQGAVYEQYF.

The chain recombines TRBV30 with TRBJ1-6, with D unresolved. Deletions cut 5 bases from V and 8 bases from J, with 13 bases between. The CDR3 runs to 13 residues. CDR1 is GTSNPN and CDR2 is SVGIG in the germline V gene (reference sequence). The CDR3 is CAWAFLGDSPLHF. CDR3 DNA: TGTGCCTGGGCGTTCCTCGGGGATTCACCCCTCCACTTT.

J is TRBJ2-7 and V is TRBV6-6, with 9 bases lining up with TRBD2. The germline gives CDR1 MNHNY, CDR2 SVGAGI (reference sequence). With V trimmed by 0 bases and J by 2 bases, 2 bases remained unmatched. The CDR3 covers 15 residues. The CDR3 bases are TGTGCCAGCAGTTACTCGACTAGCGGAACCTACGAGCAGTACTTC. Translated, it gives CASSYSTSGTYEQYF.

The CDR3 reads CASSPARGQGSPPLHF. DNA of the CDR3: TGTGCCAGCAGCCCCGCGCGGGGACAGGGCAGTCCACCCCTCCACTTT. The V and J genes are TRBV27 and TRBJ1-6, with 9 bases matching TRBD1. The length of the CDR3 is 16 residues. Germline V gene sequence: CDR1 MNHEY, CDR2 SMNVEV (reference sequence). Trimming at V came to 6 bases and at J to 11 bases, leaving 14 bases not matched to a gene.

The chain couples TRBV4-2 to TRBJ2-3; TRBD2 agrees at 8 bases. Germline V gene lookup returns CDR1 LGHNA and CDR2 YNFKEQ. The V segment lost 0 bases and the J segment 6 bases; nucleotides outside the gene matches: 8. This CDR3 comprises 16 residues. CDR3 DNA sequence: TGTGCCAGCAGCCAAGATCTCGGGAGGGCCTGGGATACGCAGTATTTT. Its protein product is CASSQDLGRAWDTQYF.

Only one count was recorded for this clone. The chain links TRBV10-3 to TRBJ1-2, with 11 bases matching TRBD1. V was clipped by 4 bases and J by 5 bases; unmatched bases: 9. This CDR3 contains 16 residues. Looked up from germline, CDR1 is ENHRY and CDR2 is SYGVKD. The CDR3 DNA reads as TGTGCCATCAGTGGGACAGGGGGCGCGGTGGGGTATGGCTACACCTTC. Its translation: CAISGTGGAVGYGYTF.

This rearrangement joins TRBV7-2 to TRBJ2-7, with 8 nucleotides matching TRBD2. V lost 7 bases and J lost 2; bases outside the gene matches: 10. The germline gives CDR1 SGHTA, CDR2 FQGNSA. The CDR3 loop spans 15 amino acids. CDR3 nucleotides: TGTGCCAGCACCCCCGAAACTAGCGGCCCCTACGAGCAGTACTTC. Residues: CASTPETSGPYEQYF.

This CDR3 is CASSLDRVRRKLFF. The CDR3, as DNA: TGTGCCAGCAGCTTGGACAGGGTACGCCGGAAACTGTTTTTT. The chain couples TRBV6-6 to TRBJ1-4; 8 nucleotides match TRBD1. The trim removed 6 bases at V and 11 bases at J, leaving 11 bases unmatched. Germline V gives CDR1 MNHNY, CDR2 SVGAGI (reference sequence). This CDR3 region has 14 residues.

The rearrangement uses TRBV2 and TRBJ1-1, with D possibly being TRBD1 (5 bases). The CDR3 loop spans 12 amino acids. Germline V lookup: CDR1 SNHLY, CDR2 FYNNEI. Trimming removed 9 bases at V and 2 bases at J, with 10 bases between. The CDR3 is CASSGANTEAFF. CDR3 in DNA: TGTGCCAGTTCTGGGGCAAACACTGAAGCTTTCTTT.

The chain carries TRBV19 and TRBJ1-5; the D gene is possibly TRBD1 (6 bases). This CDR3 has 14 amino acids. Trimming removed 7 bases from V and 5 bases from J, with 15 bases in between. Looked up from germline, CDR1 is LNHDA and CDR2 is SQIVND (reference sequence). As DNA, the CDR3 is TGTGCCAGTATCAATCCAGGGGTTTATCAGCCCCAGCATTTT. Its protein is CASINPGVYQPQHF.

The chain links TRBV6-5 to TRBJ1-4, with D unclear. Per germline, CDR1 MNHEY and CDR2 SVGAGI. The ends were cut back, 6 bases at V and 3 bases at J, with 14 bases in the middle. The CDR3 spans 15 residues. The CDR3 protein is CASSLGVWSNEKLFF. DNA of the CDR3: TGTGCCAGCAGCCTCGGGGTTTGGTCTAATGAAAAACTGTTTTTT.

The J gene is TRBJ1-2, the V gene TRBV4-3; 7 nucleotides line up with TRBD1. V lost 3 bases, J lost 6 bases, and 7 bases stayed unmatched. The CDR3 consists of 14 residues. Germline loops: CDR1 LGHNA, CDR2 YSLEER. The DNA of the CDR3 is TGCGCCAGCAGCCATGTGGGACAGTTTCATGGCTACACCTTC. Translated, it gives CASSHVGQFHGYTF.